This TCR beta chain was sequenced for a study of T cell responses to AZD1222 COVID-19 vaccine. Overall study findings and caveats: It was only 6 or 7 AZD1222 recipients who were seropositive at baseline. A reported finding is that nearly half of spike-specific TCRs target unmutated variant regions. Clonal diversity may have been underestimated in mostly white British donors.

Germline values: CDR1 SGHRS, CDR2 YFSETQ. J lost 1 base, V lost 4 bases, and 6 bases had no gene match. The CDR3 loop spans 16 amino acids. Some clones are missing from TCRdb's copy, which holds only in-frame ones; the method was immunoSEQ multiplex PCR. The sample has about 110,000 clones, approximately 94% seen once. Comment on this clone: Its specificity is not known.

Second-dose timings of about 4 or about 12 weeks were pooled. The sequenced sample was peripheral blood, obtained 28 days after the second AZD1222 dose. The rearrangement uses TRBV5-1 and TRBJ2-1, with TRBD2 identical over 9 bases. The source of this sequence is an adult who received the AZD1222 COVID-19 vaccine. The CDR3 region is CASSARLADSYNEQFF. In DNA, the CDR3 is TGCGCCAGCAGCGCACGACTAGCGGATTCCTACAATGAGCAGTTCTTC. Complete variable domain (other parts from reference TRBV5-1 and TRBJ2-1): KAGVTQTPRYLIKTRGQQVTLSCSPISGHRSVSWYQQTPGQGLQFLFEYFSETQRNKGNFPGRFSGRQFSNSRSEMNVSTLELGDSALYLCASSARLADSYNEQFFGPGTRLTVL.